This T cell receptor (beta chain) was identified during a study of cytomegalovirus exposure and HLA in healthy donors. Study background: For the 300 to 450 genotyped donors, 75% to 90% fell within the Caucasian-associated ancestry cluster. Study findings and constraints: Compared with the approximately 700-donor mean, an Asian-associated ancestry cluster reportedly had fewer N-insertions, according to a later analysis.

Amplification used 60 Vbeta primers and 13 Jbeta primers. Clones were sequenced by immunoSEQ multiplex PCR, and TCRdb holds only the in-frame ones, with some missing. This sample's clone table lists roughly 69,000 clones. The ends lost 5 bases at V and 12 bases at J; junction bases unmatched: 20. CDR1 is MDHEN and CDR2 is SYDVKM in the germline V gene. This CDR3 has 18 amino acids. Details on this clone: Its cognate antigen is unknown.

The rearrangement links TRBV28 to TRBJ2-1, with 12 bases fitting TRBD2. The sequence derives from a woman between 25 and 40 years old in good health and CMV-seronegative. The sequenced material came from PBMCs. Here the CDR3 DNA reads TGTGCCAGCAGTAACCTCCATCTAGCGGGAGGGCCTGAGGTATTGCAGTTCTTC. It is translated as CASSNLHLAGGPEVLQFF.